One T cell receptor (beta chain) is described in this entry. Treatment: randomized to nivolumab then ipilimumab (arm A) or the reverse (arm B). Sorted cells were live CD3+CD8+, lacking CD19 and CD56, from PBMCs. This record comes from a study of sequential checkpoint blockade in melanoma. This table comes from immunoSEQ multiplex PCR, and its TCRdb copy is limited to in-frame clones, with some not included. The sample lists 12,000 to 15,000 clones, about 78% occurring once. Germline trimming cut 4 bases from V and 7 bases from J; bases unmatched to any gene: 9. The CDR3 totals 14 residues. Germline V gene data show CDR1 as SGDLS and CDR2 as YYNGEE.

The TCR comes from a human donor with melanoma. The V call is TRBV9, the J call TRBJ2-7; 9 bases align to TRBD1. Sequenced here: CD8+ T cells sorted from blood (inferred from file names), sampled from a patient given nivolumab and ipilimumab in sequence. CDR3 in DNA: TGTGCCAGCAGCCCCCGGAACAGGGGGCAAGAGCAGTACTTC. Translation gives CASSPRNRGQEQYF.